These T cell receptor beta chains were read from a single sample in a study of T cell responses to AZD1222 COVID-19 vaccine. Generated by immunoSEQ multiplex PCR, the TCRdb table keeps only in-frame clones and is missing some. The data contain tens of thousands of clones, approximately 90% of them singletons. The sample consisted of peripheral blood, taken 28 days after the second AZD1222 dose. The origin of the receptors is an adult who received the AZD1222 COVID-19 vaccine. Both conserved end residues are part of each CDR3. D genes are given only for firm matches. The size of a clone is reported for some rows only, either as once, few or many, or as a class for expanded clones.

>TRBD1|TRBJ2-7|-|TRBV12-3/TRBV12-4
TGTGCCAGCACGCCAGGGGGCAGGTACGAGCAGTACTTC
CASTPGGRYEQYF
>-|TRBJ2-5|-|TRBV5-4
TGTGCCAGCAGCTTGGGTTCAAGAAGTAGGCAGACCCAGTACTTC
CASSLGSRSRQTQYF
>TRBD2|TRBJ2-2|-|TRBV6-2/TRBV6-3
TGTGCCAGCAGTCCCCGATCCAGCGGGAGTGCCGGGGAGCTGTTTTTT
CASSPRSSGSAGELFF
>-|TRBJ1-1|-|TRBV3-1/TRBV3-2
TGTGCCAGCAGCCAAGATCGTGGTTCCCCGAACACTGAAGCTTTCTTT
CASSQDRGSPNTEAFF
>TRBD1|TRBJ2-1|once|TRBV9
TGTGCCAGCAGCGCGGGACAGAGCTCCTACAATGAGCAGTTCTTC
CASSAGQSSYNEQFF
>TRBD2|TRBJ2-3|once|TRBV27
TGTGCCAGCAGTTTCCAACTAGCGGGAGGCACAGATACGCAGTATTTT
CASSFQLAGGTDTQYF
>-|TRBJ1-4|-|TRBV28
TGTGCCAGCAGCTATAACGTGGCAACTAATGAAAAACTGTTTTTT
CASSYNVATNEKLFF
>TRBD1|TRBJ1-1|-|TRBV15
TGTGCCACCAGCAGAGGCGGACAGGTGAAGACTGAAGCTTTCTTT
CATSRGGQVKTEAFF
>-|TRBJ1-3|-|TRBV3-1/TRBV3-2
TGTGCCAGCAGCCAACGGGGAACTGGAAACACCATATATTTT
CASSQRGTGNTIYF
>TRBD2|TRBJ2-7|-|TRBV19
TGTGCCAGTAGTATCTTCTCTGGAGGCGGGAGTCTCTACGAGCAGTACTTC
CASSIFSGGGSLYEQYF
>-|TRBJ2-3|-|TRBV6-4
TGTGCCAGCAGTGACAGGGGAAGCACAGATACGCAGTATTTT
CASSDRGSTDTQYF
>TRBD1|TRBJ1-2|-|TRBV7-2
TGTGCCAGCGCTAAGCCCGGGACAGGGATTACTTATGGCTACACCTTC
CASAKPGTGITYGYTF
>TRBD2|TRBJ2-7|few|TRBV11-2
TGTGCCAGCAGCCAAAAGATTAGCGGGAGCTCTGATGGGTACGAGCAGTACTTC
CASSQKISGSSDGYEQYF
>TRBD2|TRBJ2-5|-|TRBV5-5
TGTGCCAGCAGCCCCCTGACTAGCGGGAGACAAGAGACCCAGTACTTC
CASSPLTSGRQETQYF
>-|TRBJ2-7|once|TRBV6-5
TGTGCCAGCAGTTTCCAGGTCAGCTACGAGCAGTACTTC
CASSFQVSYEQYF
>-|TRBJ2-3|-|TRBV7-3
TGTGCCAGCAGCTTAAATTCAGTCACAGATACGCAGTATTTT
CASSLNSVTDTQYF
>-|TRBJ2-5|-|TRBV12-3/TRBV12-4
TGTGCCAGCAGTTTTGAGGGGCGAACCCAGTACTTC
CASSFEGRTQYF
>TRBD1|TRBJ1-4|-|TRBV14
TGTGCCAGCAGCCCCTCCGCAGGGGGCGAGAGAAAACTGTTTTTT
CASSPSAGGERKLFF
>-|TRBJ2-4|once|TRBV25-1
TGTGCCAGCAGTCCCCGACTAGATAGCGGCGTTCAGTACTTC
CASSPRLDSGVQYF
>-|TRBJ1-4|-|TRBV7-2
TGTGCCAGCAGCCTGAGGGAAAGAAATGAAAAACTGTTTTTT
CASSLRERNEKLFF
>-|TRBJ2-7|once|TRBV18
TGTGCCAGCTCCAGGGGGGTGAGCTCAGGGGAGCAGTACTTC
CASSRGVSSGEQYF
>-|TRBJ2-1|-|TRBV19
TGTGCCAGTGGGACCTTCGAGCAGTTCTTC
CASGTFEQFF
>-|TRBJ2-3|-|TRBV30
TGTGCCTGGAGTATCTTGGTGGGGGTCGGTACGCAGTATTTT
CAWSILVGVGTQYF
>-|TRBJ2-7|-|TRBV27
TGTGCCAGGCCCCCCCTAGGACGGTACGAGCAGTACTTC
CARPPLGRYEQYF
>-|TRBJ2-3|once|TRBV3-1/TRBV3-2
TGTGCCAGCAGCCAAATGGGGATGGTGGATACGCAGTATTTT
CASSQMGMVDTQYF
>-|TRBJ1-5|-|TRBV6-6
TGTGCCAGCAGCCTGAACGGGAAGGGCAATCAGCCCCAGCATTTT
CASSLNGKGNQPQHF
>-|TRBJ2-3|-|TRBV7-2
TGTGCCAGCAGCTTAGCAGGTCCATCGGCGGATACGCAGTATTTT
CASSLAGPSADTQYF
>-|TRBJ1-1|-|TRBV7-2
TGTGCCAGCAGCTTAACACAGGGCGGGGGTGCTTTCTTT
CASSLTQGGGAFF
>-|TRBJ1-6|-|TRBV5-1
TGCGCCAGCAGCTTGCGGGCGGCTGATTCACCCCTCCACTTT
CASSLRAADSPLHF
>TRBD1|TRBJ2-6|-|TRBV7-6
TGTGCCAGCAGCGCAGACAGGGCTGGGGCCAACGTCCTGACTTTC
CASSADRAGANVLTF
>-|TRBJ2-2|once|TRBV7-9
TGTGCCAGCAGCCCCCCGGCACGTGTCGACGGGGAGCTGTTTTTT
CASSPPARVDGELFF
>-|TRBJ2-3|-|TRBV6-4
TGTGCCAGCAGTGAACGAGCTAGCACAGATACGCAGTATTTT
CASSERASTDTQYF
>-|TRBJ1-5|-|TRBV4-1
TGCGCCAGCAGCCAAGTCAACGGGGGCCAGCCCCAGCATTTT
CASSQVNGGQPQHF
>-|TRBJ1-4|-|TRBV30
TGTGCCTGGAGTGTAGGGTCCGCCCAACTGTTTTTT
CAWSVGSAQLFF
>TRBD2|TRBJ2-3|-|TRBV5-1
TGCGCCAGCAGCCGTCTAGCGGGAGGATGGGATACGCAGTATTTT
CASSRLAGGWDTQYF
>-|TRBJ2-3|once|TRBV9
TGTGCCAGCAGCGTAGTGTCGCCGGGCGGTACGCAGTATTTT
CASSVVSPGGTQYF
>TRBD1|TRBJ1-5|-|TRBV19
TGTGCCAGTAGCGGGACAGGGGATGGGCAGCCCCAGCATTTT
CASSGTGDGQPQHF
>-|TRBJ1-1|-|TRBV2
TGTGCCAGCAGCTTCGAGGTGAACACTGAAGCTTTCTTT
CASSFEVNTEAFF
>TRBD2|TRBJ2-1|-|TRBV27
TGTGCCAGCAGTTTAAGTATAGGCGGCGGGAGGCACTACAATGAGCAGTTCTTC
CASSLSIGGGRHYNEQFF
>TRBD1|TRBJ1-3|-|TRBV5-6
TGTGCCAGCAGCTTCGGACAGGGTGGAAACACCATATATTTT
CASSFGQGGNTIYF
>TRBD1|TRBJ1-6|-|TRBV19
TGTGCCAGTAGTACGGACAGGCGGGGAGCCTATAATTCACCCCTCCACTTT
CASSTDRRGAYNSPLHF
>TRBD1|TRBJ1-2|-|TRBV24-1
TGTGCCACCAGTCCAGGGGGCTATGGCTACACCTTC
CATSPGGYGYTF
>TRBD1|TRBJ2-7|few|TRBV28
TGTGCCAGCATCACCGGGACAGGGGGATCCTACGAGCAGTACTTC
CASITGTGGSYEQYF
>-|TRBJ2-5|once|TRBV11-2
TGTGCCAGCAGCCGCCGGGGGAGGCCCCCGGGGGAGACCCAGTACTTC
CASSRRGRPPGETQYF
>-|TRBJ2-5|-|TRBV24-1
TGTGCCACCAGTGATTTTTACAGGGGGGGGGTTGAGACCCAGTACTTC
CATSDFYRGGVETQYF
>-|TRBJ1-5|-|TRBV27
TGTGCCAGCAGCCCGGGTCAGCCCCAGCATTTT
CASSPGQPQHF
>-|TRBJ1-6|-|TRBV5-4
TGTGCCAGCAGCCCAGGGAGCTCCTATAATTCACCCCTCCACTTT
CASSPGSSYNSPLHF
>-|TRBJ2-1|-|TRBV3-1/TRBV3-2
TGTGCCAGCAGCGCCCGGGACTCGCAAGGCACCCATGAGCAGTTCTTC
CASSARDSQGTHEQFF
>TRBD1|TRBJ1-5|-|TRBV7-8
TGTGCCAGCAGTGACAGGGATCGTCAGCCCCAGCATTTT
CASSDRDRQPQHF
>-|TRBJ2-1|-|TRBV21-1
TGTGCCAGCAGCAAGGGTTGGGGTTATGTGGGAAAGCAGTTCTTC
CASSKGWGYVGKQFF
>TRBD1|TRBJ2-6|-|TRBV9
TGTGCCAGCAGCCGACAGGGCCCGGGGGCCAACGTCCTGACTTTC
CASSRQGPGANVLTF